A single sample is the source of the 26 T cell receptor beta chains below, sequenced in a study of PD-1 blockade in mismatch repair-deficient tumors. Assay: immunoSEQ multiplex PCR; the TCRdb copy retains only in-frame clones and omits some. The table lists 120,000 or so clones, about 90% of them singletons, with approximately 12% in the top ten. The source material was peripheral blood, sampled almost 74 weeks after starting pembrolizumab. Every receptor here comes from an adult with mismatch repair-deficient cancer.

This chain uses TRBV19 with TRBJ1-3; D unresolved. V was pared by 5 bases and J by 0 bases, with 8 bases between. Germline CDR1 and CDR2: LNHDA and SQIVND (reference sequence). The CDR3 is 14 residues long. In nucleotides, the CDR3 is TGTGCCAGTAGTCCTCAGGTCTCTGGAAACACCATATATTTT. As protein: CASSPQVSGNTIYF.

In its sample, this clone was seen once. The genes are TRBV13 and TRBJ2-7, with 7 bases matching TRBD1. In germline, CDR1 is PRHDT, CDR2 FYEKMQ (reference sequence). J lost 5 bases, V lost 5 bases, and 12 bases had no gene match. CDR3 length: 15 residues. DNA of the CDR3: TGTGCCAGCAGCCCCCCCGTCACAGGGGTCCACGAGCAGTACTTC. Encoded protein: CASSPPVTGVHEQYF.

The CDR3: CASSLAVTYEQYF. The DNA of the CDR3 is TGTGCCAGCAGCTTGGCAGTAACCTACGAGCAGTACTTC. The chain uses TRBV5-5 and TRBJ2-7, with D unclear. The V gene lost 0 bases and the J gene lost 2 bases, with 6 bases spanning the gap. From germline, CDR1 is SGHKS and CDR2 YYEKEE (reference sequence). The CDR3 sequence is 13 residues long.

The J gene is TRBJ2-1, the V gene TRBV9; no definite D call. CDR1 is SGDLS and CDR2 is YYNGEE in the germline V gene. There are 15 residues in the CDR3. V was clipped by 4 bases and J by 0 bases, with 11 bases between them. CDR3 bases: TGTGCCAGCAGCCCCGGGCCAAACTCCTACAATGAGCAGTTCTTC. Encoded protein: CASSPGPNSYNEQFF.

Only one count was recorded for this clone. The rearrangement joins TRBV29-1 to TRBJ1-2; 8 bases agree with TRBD1. V shed 0 bases and J 8 bases; nucleotides not matched to a gene: 5. CDR1 and CDR2 (germline): SQVTM, ANQGSEA. The CDR3 is made up of 13 amino acids. CDR3 region: CSVEDWRTGGYTF. In DNA, the CDR3 is TGCAGCGTTGAAGATTGGAGGACAGGGGGCTACACCTTC.

This chain uses TRBV5-6 with TRBJ2-5; TRBD1 might be the D (6 bases). Germline V gene sequence: CDR1 SGHDT, CDR2 YYEEEE. Trimming took off 5 bases at V and 1 base at J, with 12 bases between the two ends. The CDR3 is 14 amino acids. The CDR3 spells CASSPRQAQETQYF. In DNA form, the CDR3 reads TGTGCCAGCAGTCCTAGACAGGCCCAAGAGACCCAGTACTTC.

This clone has just one count. The chain has TRBV4-1 and TRBJ2-7; unclear D gene. Germline-derived CDR1 and CDR2 are MGHRA and YSYEKL. The CDR3 consists of 15 residues. Trimming left V 0 bases short and J 7 bases short, with 16 bases between. CDR3 protein: CASSQENRQYEEQYF. The CDR3 DNA is TGCGCCAGCAGCCAAGAAAATAGGCAGTACGAAGAGCAGTACTTC.

The chain has TRBV4-3 and TRBJ2-5; D call uncertain. CDR3 size: 15 residues. Germline V gene data show CDR1 as LGHNA and CDR2 as YSLEER. V shed 1 base and J shed 3 bases, with 12 bases lying between them. Here the CDR3 reads CASSQVEGPEETQYF. The CDR3 DNA sequence: TGCGCCAGCAGCCAAGTTGAAGGGCCGGAAGAGACCCAGTACTTC.

The chain has TRBV28 and TRBJ2-3, with 10 bases identical to TRBD2. Germline V gene data show CDR1 as MDHEN and CDR2 as SYDVKM. Germline trimming cut 5 bases from V and 1 base from J; bases unmatched to any gene: 9. The CDR3 is made up of 17 amino acids. CDR3 protein: CASSVAGGRLGTDTQYF. The DNA for the CDR3 is TGTGCCAGCAGTGTAGCGGGAGGTAGGCTCGGCACAGATACGCAGTATTTT.

The V and J genes are TRBV6-5 and TRBJ2-7; unclear D gene. The CDR3 has 13 amino acids. CDR1 is MNHEY, CDR2 SVGAGI, per germline. Trimming removed 5 bases from V and 3 bases from J, with 11 bases in between. In nucleotides, the CDR3 is TGTGCCAGCAGTGGCGACATCGGCTACGAGCAGTACTTC. As protein: CASSGDIGYEQYF.

This clone was counted a single time. The genes are TRBV1 and TRBJ2-7; the table's D call TRBD2 went unverified against the DNA. TRBV1 is reported as a pseudogene. The CDR3 totals 14 residues. The CDR3 bases are TGCACCAGCAGCTCAGCGTCCCGTAATAGGGAGCAGTACTTC. Residues: CTSSSASRNREQYF.

The chain uses TRBV6-5 and TRBJ2-1, with D tentatively TRBD1 (5 bases). Germline lookup yields CDR1 MNHEY and CDR2 SVGAGI. Trimming shortened V by 0 bases and J by 0 bases, and 6 bases separated the two germline ends. The CDR3 has 15 residues. The CDR3 DNA reads TGTGCCAGCAGTTACTCGCAGGGCTCCTACAATGAGCAGTTCTTC. Translation gives CASSYSQGSYNEQFF.

This rearrangement joins TRBV27 to TRBJ2-7; D perhaps matches TRBD2 (6 bases). The V gene lost 5 bases and the J gene lost 1 base, with 12 bases spanning the gap. Germline CDR1 MNHEY, CDR2 SMNVEV (reference sequence). The CDR3 contains 14 residues. The CDR3 reads CASSVSLASYEQYF. The CDR3 nucleotides are TGTGCCAGCAGTGTCTCCCTAGCGTCCTACGAGCAGTACTTC.

J is TRBJ2-7 and V is TRBV27; 8 nucleotides agree with TRBD1. This CDR3 has 14 residues. The V segment lost 2 bases and the J segment 3 bases; nucleotides outside the gene matches: 3. Germline V gives CDR1 MNHEY, CDR2 SMNVEV (reference sequence). CDR3 in DNA: TGTGCCAGCAGTTTAGCAGGGGGCCTCTACGAGCAGTACTTC. This encodes CASSLAGGLYEQYF.

The chain combines TRBV5-6 with TRBJ1-2; maybe TRBD1 (5 bases). Germline V CDR1 and CDR2: SGHDT, YYEEEE. Deletions cut 1 base from V and 8 bases from J, with 12 bases between. This CDR3 is 13 amino acids long. The CDR3 DNA sequence: TGTGCCAGCAGCTTGAACTCAGGGTACGGCTACACCTTC. Translated: CASSLNSGYGYTF.

The rearrangement uses TRBV7-2 and TRBJ2-5; TRBD2 matches at 7 bases. The CDR3 has 14 amino acids. Losses at the gene ends were 3 bases for V and 5 bases for J; bases not matched to a gene: 6. Germline assignment: CDR1 SGHTA and CDR2 FQGNSA. The CDR3 DNA reads as TGTGCCAGCAGCTTGGTCCGGGAGGCGGAGACCCAGTACTTC. This sequence encodes CASSLVREAETQYF.

This sequence joins TRBV5-1 and TRBJ1-4; D not certain. The germline gives CDR1 SGHRS, CDR2 YFSETQ. The CDR3 is made up of 18 amino acids. V lost 1 base to trimming and J lost 0 bases, with 16 bases between them. The CDR3 region has the DNA TGCGCCAGCAGCTTGCGGGCGCTCGGGGTGGCAACTAATGAAAAACTGTTTTTT. As protein: CASSLRALGVATNEKLFF.

The genes are TRBV11-1 and TRBJ2-3, with D possibly being TRBD1 (5 bases). Per the germline V gene, CDR1 is SGHAT and CDR2 is FQDESV (reference sequence). The CDR3 has 18 residues. V lost 2 bases and J 3 bases, leaving 21 bases between the germline ends. The chain's CDR3 is CASSLITLQGLKTDTQYF. In DNA, the CDR3 is TGTGCCAGCAGCTTAATTACTCTCCAGGGCCTGAAGACAGATACGCAGTATTTT.

This chain links TRBV6-5 with TRBJ1-1; 7 bases line up with TRBD1. The V gene's germline CDR1 is MNHEY and CDR2 SVGAGI. Germline trimming cut 4 bases from V and 1 base from J; bases unmatched to any gene: 9. The CDR3 sequence is 16 residues long. The CDR3 DNA follows: TGTGCCAGCAGTTTATGGGCGACAGGGAAGAACACTGAAGCTTTCTTT. It is translated as CASSLWATGKNTEAFF.

The chain employs TRBV6-5 and TRBJ2-3; no clear D. The germline V gene encodes CDR1 MNHEY and CDR2 SVGAGI. Trimming left V 2 bases short and J 0 bases short, with 9 bases between. This CDR3 spans 15 amino acids. For the CDR3, the DNA is TGTGCCAGCAGTTACACGGAGACTAGCACAGATACGCAGTATTTT. This gives the protein CASSYTETSTDTQYF.

This chain links TRBV27 with TRBJ2-2; 14 nucleotides agree with TRBD2. The ends lost 2 bases at V and 6 bases at J; junction bases unmatched: 8. The CDR3 sequence is 18 residues long. From germline, CDR1 is MNHEY and CDR2 SMNVEV (reference sequence). CDR3 amino acids: CASSLRGLAGVLAGELFF. DNA for the CDR3: TGTGCCAGCAGTTTACGGGGACTAGCGGGAGTTTTGGCCGGGGAGCTGTTTTTT.

This sequence joins TRBV5-6 and TRBJ2-3; D not certain. CDR1 is SGHDT, CDR2 YYEEEE, per germline. This CDR3 spans 15 amino acids. Trimming pared 1 base from V and 4 bases from J, leaving 13 bases between. CDR3 DNA: TGTGCCAGCAGCTTGCCCCAGTCAGGAGCAGATACGCAGTATTTT. Translating gives CASSLPQSGADTQYF.

This clone came up once. The chain combines TRBV28 with TRBJ2-7; the match to TRBD1 covers 8 bases. CDR3 length: 17 residues. The V gene end was trimmed by 2 bases and the J gene end by 0 bases; junction bases not matched to a gene: 9. Germline V gene lookup returns CDR1 MDHEN and CDR2 SYDVKM. CDR3 in DNA: TGTGCCAGCAGTTTAAGTATCCGGGACAGGAGCTCCTACGAGCAGTACTTC. It encodes CASSLSIRDRSSYEQYF.

The chain has TRBV6-5 and TRBJ2-7; 9 bases align to TRBD2. V shed 5 bases, J shed 5 bases, and the junction held 4 bases outside the gene matches. The CDR3 sequence is 13 residues long. Germline V lookup: CDR1 MNHEY, CDR2 SVGAGI. CDR3 bases: TGTGCCAGCAGTATACTAGCGGGCCACGAGCAGTACTTC. It codes for CASSILAGHEQYF.

This chain connects TRBV11-1 to TRBJ2-6; unclear D gene. The CDR3 extends over 13 amino acids. The ends were cut back, 6 bases at V and 0 bases at J, with 3 bases in the middle. The germline V gene encodes CDR1 SGHAT and CDR2 FQDESV (reference sequence). The chain's CDR3 is CASRGSGANVLTF. The CDR3 coding sequence is TGTGCCAGCAGGGGCTCTGGGGCCAACGTCCTGACTTTC.

The chain is built from TRBV27 and TRBJ2-7, with D perhaps TRBD2 (5 bases). Per the germline V gene, CDR1 is MNHEY and CDR2 is SMNVEV (reference sequence). The CDR3 runs to 14 residues. Trimming left V 5 bases short and J 3 bases short, with 14 bases between. This chain's CDR3 is CASSPWRAGYEQYF. The DNA for the CDR3 is TGTGCCAGCAGTCCTTGGCGGGCAGGCTACGAGCAGTACTTC.